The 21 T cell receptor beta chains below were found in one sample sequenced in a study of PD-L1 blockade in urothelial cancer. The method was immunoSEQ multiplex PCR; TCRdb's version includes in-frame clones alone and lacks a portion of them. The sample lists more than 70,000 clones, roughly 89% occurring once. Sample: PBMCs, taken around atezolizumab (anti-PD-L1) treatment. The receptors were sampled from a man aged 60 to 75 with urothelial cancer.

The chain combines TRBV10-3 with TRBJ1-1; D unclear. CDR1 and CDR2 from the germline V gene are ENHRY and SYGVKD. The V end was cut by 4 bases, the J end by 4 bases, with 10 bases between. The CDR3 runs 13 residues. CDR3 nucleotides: TGTGCCATCAGTGTAGGAGATGGCACTGAAGCTTTCTTT. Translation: CAISVGDGTEAFF.

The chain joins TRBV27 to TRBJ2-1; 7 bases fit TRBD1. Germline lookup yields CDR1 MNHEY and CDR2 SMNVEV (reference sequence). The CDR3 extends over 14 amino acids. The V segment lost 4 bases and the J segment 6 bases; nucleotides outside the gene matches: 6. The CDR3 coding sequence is TGTGCCAGCAGTTCCCTGCAGGGGGTCAATGAGCAGTTCTTC. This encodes CASSSLQGVNEQFF.

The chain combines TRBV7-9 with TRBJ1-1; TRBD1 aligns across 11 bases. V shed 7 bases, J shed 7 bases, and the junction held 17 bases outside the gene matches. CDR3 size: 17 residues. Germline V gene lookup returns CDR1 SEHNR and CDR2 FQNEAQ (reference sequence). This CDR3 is CASISLRGGQGAGEAFF. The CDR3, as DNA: TGTGCCAGCATCTCCCTAAGGGGAGGACAGGGGGCGGGTGAAGCTTTCTTT.

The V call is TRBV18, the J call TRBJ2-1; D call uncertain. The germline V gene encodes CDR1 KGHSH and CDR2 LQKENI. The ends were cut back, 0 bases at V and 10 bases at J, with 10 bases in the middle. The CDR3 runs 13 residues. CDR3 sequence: CASSPPSAMEQFF. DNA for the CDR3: TGTGCCAGCTCACCACCCAGCGCAATGGAGCAGTTCTTC.

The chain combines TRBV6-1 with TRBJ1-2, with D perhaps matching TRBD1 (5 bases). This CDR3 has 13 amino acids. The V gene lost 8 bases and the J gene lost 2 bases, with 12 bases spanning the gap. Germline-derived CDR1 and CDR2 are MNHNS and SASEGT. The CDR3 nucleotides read TGTGCCAGCCGTCAGCAGGGCAACTATGGCTACACCTTC. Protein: CASRQQGNYGYTF.

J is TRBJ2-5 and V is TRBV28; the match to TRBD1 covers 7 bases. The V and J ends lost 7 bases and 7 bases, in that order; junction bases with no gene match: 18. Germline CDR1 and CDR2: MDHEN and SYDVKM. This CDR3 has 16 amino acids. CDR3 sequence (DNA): TGTGCCAGCACCCTCAGGACAGGCCCGCAGGTTGGGACCCAGTACTTC. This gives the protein CASTLRTGPQVGTQYF.

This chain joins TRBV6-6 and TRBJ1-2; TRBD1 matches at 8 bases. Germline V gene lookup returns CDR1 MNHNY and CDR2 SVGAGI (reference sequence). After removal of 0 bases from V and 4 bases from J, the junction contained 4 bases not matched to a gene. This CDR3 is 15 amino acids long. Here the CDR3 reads CASSYSPGGGYGYTF. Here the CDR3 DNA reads TGTGCCAGCAGTTACTCACCAGGGGGCGGCTATGGCTACACCTTC.

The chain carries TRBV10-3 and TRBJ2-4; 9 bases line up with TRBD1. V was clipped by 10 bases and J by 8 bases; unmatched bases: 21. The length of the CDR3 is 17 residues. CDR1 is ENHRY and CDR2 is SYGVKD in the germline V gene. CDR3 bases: TGTGCCACCAAACCTCGGGGACAGGGCTCCGCTCGGGACATTCAGTACTTC. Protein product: CATKPRGQGSARDIQYF.

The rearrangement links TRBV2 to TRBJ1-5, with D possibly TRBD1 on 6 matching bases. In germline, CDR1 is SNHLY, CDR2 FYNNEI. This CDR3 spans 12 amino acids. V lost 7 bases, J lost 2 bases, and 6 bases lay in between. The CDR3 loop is CASNRGNQPQHF. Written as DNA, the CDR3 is TGTGCCAGCAACAGGGGCAATCAGCCCCAGCATTTT.

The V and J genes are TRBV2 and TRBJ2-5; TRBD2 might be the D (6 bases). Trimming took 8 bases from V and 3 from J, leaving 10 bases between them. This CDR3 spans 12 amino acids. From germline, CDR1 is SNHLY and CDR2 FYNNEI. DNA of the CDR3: TGTGCCAGCTTGGGGGGAAAAGAGACCCAGTACTTC. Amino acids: CASLGGKETQYF.

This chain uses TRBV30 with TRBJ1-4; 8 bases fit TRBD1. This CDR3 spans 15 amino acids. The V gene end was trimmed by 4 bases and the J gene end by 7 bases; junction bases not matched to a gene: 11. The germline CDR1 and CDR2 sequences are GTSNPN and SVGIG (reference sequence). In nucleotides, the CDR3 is TGTGCCTGGACTCAAGGGCAGGGGGCAGGTGAAAAACTGTTTTTT. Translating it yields CAWTQGQGAGEKLFF.

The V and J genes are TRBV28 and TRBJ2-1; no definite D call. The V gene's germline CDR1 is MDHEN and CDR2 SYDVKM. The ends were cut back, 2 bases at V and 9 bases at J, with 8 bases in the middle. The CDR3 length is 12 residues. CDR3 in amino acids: CASSLNLSEQFF. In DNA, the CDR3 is TGTGCCAGCAGTTTAAACCTGAGTGAGCAGTTCTTC.

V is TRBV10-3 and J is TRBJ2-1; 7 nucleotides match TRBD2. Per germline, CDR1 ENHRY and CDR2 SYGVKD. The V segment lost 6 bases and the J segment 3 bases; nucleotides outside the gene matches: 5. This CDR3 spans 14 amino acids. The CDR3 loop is CAISLAADYNEQFF. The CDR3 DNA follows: TGTGCCATCAGCCTAGCGGCCGACTACAATGAGCAGTTCTTC.

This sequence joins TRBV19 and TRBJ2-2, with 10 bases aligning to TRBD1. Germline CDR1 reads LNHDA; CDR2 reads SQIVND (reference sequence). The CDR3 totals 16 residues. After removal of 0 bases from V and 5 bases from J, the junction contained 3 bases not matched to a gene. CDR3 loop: CASSIERTGGTGELFF. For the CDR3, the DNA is TGTGCCAGTAGTATAGAGAGGACAGGGGGAACCGGGGAGCTGTTTTTT.

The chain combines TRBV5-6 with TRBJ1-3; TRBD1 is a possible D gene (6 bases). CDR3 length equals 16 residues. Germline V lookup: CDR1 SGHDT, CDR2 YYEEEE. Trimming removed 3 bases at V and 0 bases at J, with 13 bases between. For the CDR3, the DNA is TGTGCCAGCAGCTATTTACAGGGTTCCTCTGGAAACACCATATATTTT. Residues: CASSYLQGSSGNTIYF.

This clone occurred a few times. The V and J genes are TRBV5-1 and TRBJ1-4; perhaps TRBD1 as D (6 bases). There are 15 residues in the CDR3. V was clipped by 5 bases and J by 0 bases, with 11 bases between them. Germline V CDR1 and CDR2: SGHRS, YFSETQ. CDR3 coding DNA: TGCGCCAGCAGTATCAACAGGGCAACTAATGAAAAACTGTTTTTT. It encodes CASSINRATNEKLFF.

CDR3 sequence (DNA): TGTGCCAGCAGCGCGCCCGGGACAGGGTCCCATGGCTACACCTTC. Encoded protein: CASSAPGTGSHGYTF. The genes are TRBV7-9 and TRBJ1-2, with 9 nucleotides matching TRBD1. The CDR3 contains 15 residues. V trimming: 5 bases; J trimming: 6 bases; junction bases outside the gene matches: 10. The germline CDR1 and CDR2 sequences are SEHNR and FQNEAQ (reference sequence).

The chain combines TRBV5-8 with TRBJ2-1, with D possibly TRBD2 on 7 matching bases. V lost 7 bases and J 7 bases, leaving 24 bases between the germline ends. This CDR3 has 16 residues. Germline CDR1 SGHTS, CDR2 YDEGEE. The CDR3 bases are TGTGCCAGCCGTCCTCCGTGGCGGGGGCGGGGGAATGAGCAGTTCTTC. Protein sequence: CASRPPWRGRGNEQFF.

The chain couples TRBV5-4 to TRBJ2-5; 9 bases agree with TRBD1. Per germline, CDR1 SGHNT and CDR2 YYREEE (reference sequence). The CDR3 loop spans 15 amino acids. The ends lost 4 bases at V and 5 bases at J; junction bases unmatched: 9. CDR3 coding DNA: TGTGCCAGCAGCCCGGGACAGGGCGGCGATGAGACCCAGTACTTC. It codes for CASSPGQGGDETQYF.

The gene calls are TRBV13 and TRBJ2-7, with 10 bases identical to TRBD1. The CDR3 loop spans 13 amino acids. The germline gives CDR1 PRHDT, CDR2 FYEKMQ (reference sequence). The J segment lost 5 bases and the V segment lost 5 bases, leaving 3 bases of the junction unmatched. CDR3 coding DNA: TGTGCCAGCAGCGTAGACAGGGGGCACGAGCAGTACTTC. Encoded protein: CASSVDRGHEQYF. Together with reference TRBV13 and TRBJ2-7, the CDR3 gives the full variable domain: AAGVIQSPRHLIKEKRETATLKCYPIPRHDTVYWYQQGPGQDPQFLISFYEKMQSDKGSIPDRFSAQQFSDYHSELNMSSLELGDSALYFCASSVDRGHEQYFGPGTRLTVT.

The CDR3 DNA reads TGTGCCAGTAGAGGGGGAGCTTCGAACACCGGGGAGCTGTTTTTT. It encodes CASRGGASNTGELFF. The gene calls are TRBV19 and TRBJ2-2; TRBD1 is a possible D gene (6 bases). This CDR3 has 15 residues. V was cut by 6 bases and J by 0 bases, with 11 bases left in between. Germline assignment: CDR1 LNHDA and CDR2 SQIVND (reference sequence).